The clone carrying this TCR beta chain was observed a single time. CDR1 is MNHEY and CDR2 is SVGAGI in the germline V gene. The CDR3 loop spans 14 amino acids. Between the trimmed V and J ends, which lost 6 bases and 2 bases, there was a span of 13 bases. This record belongs to a study of blood T cell repertoires in COVID-19. Study background: Acute and convalescent COVID-19 specimens originated in the United States, Italy and Spain. In each case, the material was cDNA or gDNA derived from T cells, B-cell-depleted T cells, or PBMCs.

Sequenced by immunoSEQ multiplex PCR; TCRdb stores in-frame clones only, minus some. The sample yields under 300,000 clones, 86% seen once. The specimen was peripheral blood. The sequence was obtained from a man in his 60s with acute or convalescent COVID-19. The chain carries TRBV6-5 and TRBJ1-1, with D possibly matching TRBD1 (6 bases). CDR3 sequence reads: CASRVTGVNTEAFF. CDR3 nucleotides: TGTGCCAGCAGGGTGACAGGCGTCAACACTGAAGCTTTCTTT.